This is a list of T cell receptor beta chains from one sample in a study of cytomegalovirus exposure and HLA in healthy donors. Sequencing used immunoSEQ multiplex PCR; TCRdb keeps in-frame clones, though not all of them. The table includes around 180,000 clones, approximately 80% detected once. Material: PBMCs. The receptors originated from a woman in her thirties in good health and CMV-seropositive. CDR3s include the opening cysteine and the closing phenylalanine or tryptophan. D genes are given only for firm matches. Where a row states a size, it is once, few, many or the class of an expanded clone; other rows omit it.

J gene,D gene,V gene,clone size,CDR3 DNA,CDR3 protein
TRBJ1-1,.,TRBV19,.,TGTGCCAGTAGTTCTTACACTGAAGCTTTCTTT,CASSSYTEAFF
TRBJ2-7,.,TRBV28,.,TGTGCCAGCAGTTTTTCGGGAGAGTTAGGCGAGCAGTACTTC,CASSFSGELGEQYF
TRBJ2-2,.,TRBV5-1,few,TGCGCCAGCAGCTCCCAGGGGAACACCGGGGAGCTGTTTTTT,CASSSQGNTGELFF
TRBJ1-2,.,TRBV7-2,few,TGTGCCAGCAGCTTAGTCAGACAGGCTGGCTACACCTTC,CASSLVRQAGYTF
TRBJ2-7,TRBD2,TRBV6-5,.,TGTGCCAGCAGCCTAGTCGGGGGGTACGAGCAGTACTTC,CASSLVGGYEQYF
TRBJ1-1,.,TRBV10-3,few,TGTGCCATCAGAGCGAACACTGAAGCTTTCTTT,CAIRANTEAFF
TRBJ2-2,.,TRBV10-2,.,TGCGCCAGCAGTGATCTTGGGGGGAAGGCCGGGGAGCTGTTTTTT,CASSDLGGKAGELFF
TRBJ1-5,.,TRBV7-8,.,TGTGCCAGCAGCCCTGGTCGCCCGGGGAGCAATCAGCCCCAGCATTTT,CASSPGRPGSNQPQHF
TRBJ1-1,.,TRBV6-5,.,TGTGCCAGCAGTTACTCGACCAGGGGCACTGAAGCTTTCTTT,CASSYSTRGTEAFF
TRBJ2-7,TRBD2,TRBV27,.,TGTGCCAGCAGCGGAGCTAGCGGGATCAAAAAAAACTGGAACTACGAGCAGTACTTC,CASSGASGIKKNWNYEQYF
TRBJ2-6,TRBD1,TRBV7-9,.,TGTGCCACGGGACAGGGGGCTACTGGGGCCAACGTCCTGACTTTC,CATGQGATGANVLTF
TRBJ2-7,TRBD1,TRBV28,.,TGTGCCAGCAGCGGACAGGTCTACGAGCAGTACTTC,CASSGQVYEQYF
TRBJ1-4,.,TRBV5-4,.,TGTGCCAGCAGCATACAGGACGGGCAAAATGAAAAACTGTTTTTT,CASSIQDGQNEKLFF
TRBJ1-1,.,TRBV27,few,TGTGCCAGCAGGGGAGGTTGGGCCACTGAAGCTTTCTTT,CASRGGWATEAFF
TRBJ2-3,.,TRBV27,.,TGTGCCAGCAGTTTGGGGGGAGGCACAGATACGCAGTATTTT,CASSLGGGTDTQYF
TRBJ2-5,TRBD1,TRBV4-2,few,TGTGCCAGCAGCCAAGCCGCCGGGACAGGAGGAGAGACCCAGTACTTC,CASSQAAGTGGETQYF
TRBJ1-5,.,TRBV4-1,few,TGCGCCAGCAGCCAAGAGCTGCCGAGCAGCAATCAGCCCCAGCATTTT,CASSQELPSSNQPQHF
TRBJ2-2,.,TRBV5-1,.,TGCGCCAGCAGCTTGGCCAGGATCGGGGAGCTGTTTTTT,CASSLARIGELFF
TRBJ1-5,.,TRBV27,.,TGTGCCAGCCGACGACACGGTTATGATCAGCCCCAGCATTTT,CASRRHGYDQPQHF
TRBJ1-1,.,TRBV19,.,TGTGCCATTAAACTCAAGAACACTGAAGCTTTCTTT,CAIKLKNTEAFF
TRBJ1-5,.,TRBV6-4,.,TGTGCCAGCAGCCCGACAGTAAATAGCAATCAGCCCCAGCATTTT,CASSPTVNSNQPQHF
TRBJ2-1,.,TRBV10-2,few,TGCGCCAGCAAATCAGCGGGTAATGAGCAGTTCTTC,CASKSAGNEQFF
TRBJ2-3,.,TRBV15,.,TGTGCCACCAGCAGACCGCCGGACAGAAAACCGCAGTATTTT,CATSRPPDRKPQYF
TRBJ1-2,.,TRBV7-8,once,TGTGCCAGCAGCTCCCCAGGGGCCACTAACTATGGCTACACCTTC,CASSSPGATNYGYTF
TRBJ1-1,.,TRBV27,.,TGTGCCAGCAGATCCGACAGGCCTAACACTGAAGCTTTCTTT,CASRSDRPNTEAFF
TRBJ2-7,TRBD2,TRBV4-1,few,TGCGCCAGCAGCCAAGTTGAACTAGCGGATTACGAGCAGTACTTC,CASSQVELADYEQYF
TRBJ2-2,TRBD2,TRBV7-9,.,TGTGCCAGCAGGACTAGCGGGAGCGTGAATGGGCGGACCGGGGAGCTGTTTTTT,CASRTSGSVNGRTGELFF
TRBJ2-5,.,TRBV19,.,TGTGCCAGTAGTAAGACAAATCTTAGGGAGACCCAGTACTTC,CASSKTNLRETQYF
TRBJ2-3,.,TRBV2,.,TGTGCCATCCAGGACAGTCCTAGCACAGATACGCAGTATTTT,CAIQDSPSTDTQYF
TRBJ1-2,TRBD1,TRBV4-2,.,TGTGCCAGCAGCCAAGCACGACAGGGCCGAGGGGGCTACACCTTC,CASSQARQGRGGYTF
TRBJ1-5,.,TRBV6-1,.,TGTGCCAGCAGTGTAGACCCGGGGGTAAAGCCCCAGCATTTT,CASSVDPGVKPQHF
TRBJ2-7,TRBD2,TRBV27,.,TGTGCCAGCAGTTTCTCTAGCGGAGTCCCAACCTACGAGCAGTACTTC,CASSFSSGVPTYEQYF
TRBJ1-5,TRBD1,TRBV27,few,TGTGCCAGCAGTTTATCAAAGGGACAGGGTAGCAATCAGCCCCAGCATTTT,CASSLSKGQGSNQPQHF
TRBJ2-7,.,TRBV7-2,.,TGTGCCAGCAGCTTATCAACGGGCGGGAACTACGAGCAGTACTTC,CASSLSTGGNYEQYF
TRBJ1-4,.,TRBV5-8,.,TGTGCCAGCTATCCCCGGGGAGGGGCAAGGACTAATGAAAAACTGTTTTTT,CASYPRGGARTNEKLFF
TRBJ1-1,.,TRBV29-1,.,TGCAGCGTAGTGGGTGGAGGGAACACTGAAGCTTTCTTT,CSVVGGGNTEAFF
TRBJ2-3,.,TRBV5-6,.,TGTGCCAGCCATGGGTCAGGCTACAGCACAGATACGCAGTATTTT,CASHGSGYSTDTQYF
TRBJ2-5,TRBD1,TRBV11-3,.,TGTGCCAGCAGCCTCGGACAGGGGGAGGTGGAGACCCAGTACTTC,CASSLGQGEVETQYF
TRBJ1-2,TRBD1,TRBV27,.,TGTGCCAGCAGAAGAACAGGGGGCGCGTCTGGCTACACCTTC,CASRRTGGASGYTF
TRBJ1-4,TRBD1,TRBV4-3,once,TGCGCCAGCAGCCAATCGACAGGGCGAGGCGAAAAACTGTTTTTT,CASSQSTGRGEKLFF
TRBJ2-2,.,TRBV28,.,TGTGCCAGCCGGGACACCAACACCGGGGAGCTGTTTTTT,CASRDTNTGELFF
TRBJ2-2,TRBD1,TRBV15,once,TGTGCCACCCGACAGGGAATGGGAGGGGAGCTGTTTTTT,CATRQGMGGELFF
TRBJ2-2,.,TRBV6-5,.,TGTGCCAGCAGTTACTACAGGGATTTCGGGGAGCTGTTTTTT,CASSYYRDFGELFF
TRBJ2-2,.,TRBV6-5,.,TGTGCCAGCAGTTCATCTGGGGGCGTGAACACCGGGGAGCTGTTTTTT,CASSSSGGVNTGELFF
TRBJ1-6,.,TRBV7-9,.,TGTGCCAGCAGCGTAGGTGAGGGTAGTGCACCCCTCCACTTT,CASSVGEGSAPLHF
TRBJ2-7,TRBD1,TRBV6-1,.,TGTGCCAGCAGGCAACGGGACAGAACCTACGAGCAGTACTTC,CASRQRDRTYEQYF